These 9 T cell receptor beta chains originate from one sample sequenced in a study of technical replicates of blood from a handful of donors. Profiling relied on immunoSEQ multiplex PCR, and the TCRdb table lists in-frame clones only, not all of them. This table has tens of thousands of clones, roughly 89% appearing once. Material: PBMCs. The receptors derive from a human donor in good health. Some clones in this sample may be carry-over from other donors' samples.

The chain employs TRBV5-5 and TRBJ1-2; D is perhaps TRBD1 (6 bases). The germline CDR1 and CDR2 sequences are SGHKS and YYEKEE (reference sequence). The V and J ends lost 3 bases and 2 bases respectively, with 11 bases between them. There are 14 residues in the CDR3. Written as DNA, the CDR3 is TGTGCCAGCAGCTATAGGACAGCAAACTATGGCTACACCTTC. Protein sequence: CASSYRTANYGYTF.

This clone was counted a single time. The CDR3 spells CASSLDSTYNEQFF. The CDR3 nucleotides read TGCGCCAGCAGCTTGGACTCAACCTACAATGAGCAGTTCTTC. The genes are TRBV5-1 and TRBJ2-1; no clear D gene. V was pared by 0 bases and J by 2 bases, with 6 bases between. There are 14 residues in the CDR3. Per the germline V gene, CDR1 is SGHRS and CDR2 is YFSETQ. The variable domain in full, with the rest retrieved from reference TRBV5-1 and TRBJ2-1, is KAGVTQTPRYLIKTRGQQVTLSCSPISGHRSVSWYQQTPGQGLQFLFEYFSETQRNKGNFPGRFSGRQFSNSRSEMNVSTLELGDSALYLCASSLDSTYNEQFFGPGTRLTVL.

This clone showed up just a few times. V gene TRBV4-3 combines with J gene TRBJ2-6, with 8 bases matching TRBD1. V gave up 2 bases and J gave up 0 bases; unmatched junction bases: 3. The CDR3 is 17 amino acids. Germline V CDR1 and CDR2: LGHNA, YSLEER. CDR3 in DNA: TGCGCCAGCAGCCAACAGGGGGCCAACTCTGGGGCCAACGTCCTGACTTTC. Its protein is CASSQQGANSGANVLTF.

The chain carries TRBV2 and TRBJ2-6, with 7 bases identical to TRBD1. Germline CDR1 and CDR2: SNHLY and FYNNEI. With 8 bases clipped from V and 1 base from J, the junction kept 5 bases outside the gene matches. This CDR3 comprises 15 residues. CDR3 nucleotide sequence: TGTGCCAGCGACAGGGTTTCATCTGGGGCCAACGTCCTGACTTTC. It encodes CASDRVSSGANVLTF.

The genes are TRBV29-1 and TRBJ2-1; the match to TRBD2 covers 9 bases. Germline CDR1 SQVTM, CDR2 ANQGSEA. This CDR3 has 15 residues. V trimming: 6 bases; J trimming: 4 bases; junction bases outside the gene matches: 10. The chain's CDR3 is CSVHLRGGLYNEQFF. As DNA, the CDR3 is TGCAGCGTCCACTTGCGGGGGGGCCTTTACAATGAGCAGTTCTTC.

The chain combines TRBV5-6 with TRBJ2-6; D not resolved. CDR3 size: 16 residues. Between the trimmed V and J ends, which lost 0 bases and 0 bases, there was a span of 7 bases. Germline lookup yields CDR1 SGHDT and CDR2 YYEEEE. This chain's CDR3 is CASSLARSSGANVLTF. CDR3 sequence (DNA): TGTGCCAGCAGCTTGGCCCGGAGCTCTGGGGCCAACGTCCTGACTTTC.

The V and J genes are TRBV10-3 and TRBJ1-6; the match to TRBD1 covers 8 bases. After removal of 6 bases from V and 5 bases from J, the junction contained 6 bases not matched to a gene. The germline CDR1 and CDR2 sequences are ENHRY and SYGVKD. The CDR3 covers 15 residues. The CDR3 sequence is CAIRGTGGDNSPLHF. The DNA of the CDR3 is TGTGCCATCAGGGGAACAGGGGGAGATAATTCACCCCTCCACTTT.

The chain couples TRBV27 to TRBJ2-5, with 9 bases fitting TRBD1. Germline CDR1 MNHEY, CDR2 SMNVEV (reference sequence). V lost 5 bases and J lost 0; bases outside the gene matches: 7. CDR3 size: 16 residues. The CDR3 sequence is CASSPRDRAYQETQYF. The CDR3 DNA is TGTGCCAGCAGTCCACGGGACAGGGCGTACCAAGAGACCCAGTACTTC.

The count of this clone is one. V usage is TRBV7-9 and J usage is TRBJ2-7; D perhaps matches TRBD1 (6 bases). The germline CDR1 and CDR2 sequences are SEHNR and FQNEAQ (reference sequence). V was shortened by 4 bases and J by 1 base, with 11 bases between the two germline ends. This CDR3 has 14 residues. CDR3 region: CASSSHRESYEQYF. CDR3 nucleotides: TGTGCCAGCAGCTCCCACAGGGAATCCTACGAGCAGTACTTC. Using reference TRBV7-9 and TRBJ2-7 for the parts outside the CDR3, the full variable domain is DTGVSQNPRHKITKRGQNVTFRCDPISEHNRLYWYRQTLGQGPEFLTYFQNEAQLEKSRLLSDRFSAERPKGSFSTLEIQRTEQGDSAMYLCASSSHRESYEQYFGPGTRLTVT.